The 5 T cell receptor beta chains presented below share a single source sample, sequenced in a study of blood T cells in healthy people across ages. It was with a sample-barcoded 5' primer and a J-beta primer mix that a second PCR of about 7 to 12 cycles was run. TCRdb re-called the 5' RACE reads through MiXCR, storing one row per CDR3 protein. Of 780,000 or so distinct CDR3 sequences listed, around a quarter are singletons. These same records also appear under a second study, on T cells of mothers and their children.

Sequences were obtained from blood. These TCRs come from a boy aged 5-17 years in good health.

The table lists this clonotype with a few counts. This chain links TRBV20-1 with TRBJ1-4; unclear D gene. The V gene's germline CDR1 is DFQATT and CDR2 SNEGSKA (reference sequence). This CDR3 spans 13 amino acids. V was clipped by 6 bases and J by 5 bases, with 13 bases between them. CDR3 sequence reads: CSARSLRNEKLFF. The CDR3 DNA reads TGCAGTGCCAGAAGTCTTAGGAATGAAAAACTGTTTTTT.

This clonotype came up a few times. The V and J genes are TRBV6-2 or TRBV6-3 and TRBJ2-1; 9 bases agree with TRBD2. Germline values: CDR1 MNHEY, CDR2 SVGEGT. With V trimmed by 6 bases and J by 3 bases, 6 bases remained unmatched. The CDR3 extends over 15 amino acids. CDR3 in DNA: TGTGCCAGCAGAACCGGGACTAGCCTCTACAATGAGCAGTTCTTC. Translation gives CASRTGTSLYNEQFF.

This clonotype has only one observation. This chain uses TRBV28 with TRBJ2-3, with TRBD2 matching 10 bases. Losses at the gene ends were 2 bases for V and 2 bases for J; bases not matched to a gene: 4. The CDR3 has 16 amino acids. The germline V gene has CDR1 MDHEN and CDR2 SYDVKM. CDR3 sequence reads: CASSLDTSGATDTQYF. The CDR3 DNA reads as TGTGCCAGCAGTTTAGATACTAGCGGGGCCACAGATACGCAGTATTTT.

This clonotype has more than one count but fewer than ten. The chain is built from TRBV28 and TRBJ2-1; 7 positions agree with TRBD1. Germline trimming cut 6 bases from V and 9 bases from J; bases unmatched to any gene: 2. There are 11 residues in the CDR3. The germline CDR1 and CDR2 sequences are MDHEN and SYDVKM. The CDR3: CASRGGIEQFF. The CDR3 DNA follows: TGTGCCAGCAGAGGGGGCATTGAGCAGTTCTTC.

The rearrangement links TRBV12-1 to TRBJ2-1; the D call TRBD2 from the table was never checked on the DNA. TRBV12-1 is classified as a pseudogene. The CDR3 spans 16 residues. The DNA of the CDR3 is TGTGCCAGCAGCTGGGGGGGGGACTGGCGGGAGGTTGAGCAGTTCTTC. Translation gives CASSWGGDWREVEQFF.